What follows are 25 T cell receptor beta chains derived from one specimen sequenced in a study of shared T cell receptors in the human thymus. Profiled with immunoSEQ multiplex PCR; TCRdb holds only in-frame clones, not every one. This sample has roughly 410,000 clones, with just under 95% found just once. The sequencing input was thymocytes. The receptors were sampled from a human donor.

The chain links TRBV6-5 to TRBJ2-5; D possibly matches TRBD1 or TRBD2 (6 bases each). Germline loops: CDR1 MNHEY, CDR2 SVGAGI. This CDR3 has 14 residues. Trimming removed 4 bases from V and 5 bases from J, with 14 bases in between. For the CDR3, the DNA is TGTGCCAGCAGTTTGAGACGGAGGGGGGAGACCCAGTACTTC. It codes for CASSLRRRGETQYF.

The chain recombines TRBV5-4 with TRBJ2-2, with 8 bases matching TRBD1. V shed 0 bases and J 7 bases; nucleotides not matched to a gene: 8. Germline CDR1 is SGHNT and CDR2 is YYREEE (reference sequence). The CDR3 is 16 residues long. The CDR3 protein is CASSLAAGGNDGELFF. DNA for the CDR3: TGTGCCAGCAGCTTGGCGGCAGGGGGCAATGACGGGGAGCTGTTTTTT.

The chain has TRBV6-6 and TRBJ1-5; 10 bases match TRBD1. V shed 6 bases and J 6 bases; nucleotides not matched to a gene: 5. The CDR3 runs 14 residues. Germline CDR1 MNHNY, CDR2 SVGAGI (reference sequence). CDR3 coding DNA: TGTGCCAGCAGCCAGACAGGGGGCAGTCAGCCCCAGCATTTT. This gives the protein CASSQTGGSQPQHF.

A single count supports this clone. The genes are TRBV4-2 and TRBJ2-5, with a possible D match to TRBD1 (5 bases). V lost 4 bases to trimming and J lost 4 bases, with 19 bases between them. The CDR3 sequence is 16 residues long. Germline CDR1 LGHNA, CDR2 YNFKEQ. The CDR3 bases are TGTGCCAGCAGCCCAAAGCCAGGGCCGAGTAGAGAGACCCAGTACTTC. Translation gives CASSPKPGPSRETQYF.

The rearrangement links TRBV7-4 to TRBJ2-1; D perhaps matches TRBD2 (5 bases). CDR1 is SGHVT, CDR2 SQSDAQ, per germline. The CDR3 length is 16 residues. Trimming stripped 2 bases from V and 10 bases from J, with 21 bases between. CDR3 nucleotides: TGTGCCAGCAGCTTACTCTTTGTTGGCCGCCGGGGAGAGCAGTTCTTC. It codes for CASSLLFVGRRGEQFF.

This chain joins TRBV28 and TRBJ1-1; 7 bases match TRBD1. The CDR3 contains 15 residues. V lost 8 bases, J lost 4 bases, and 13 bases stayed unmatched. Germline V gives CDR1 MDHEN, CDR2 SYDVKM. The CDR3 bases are TGTGCCAGCGGCCTTAGAACAGGGGATGGCACTGAAGCTTTCTTT. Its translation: CASGLRTGDGTEAFF.

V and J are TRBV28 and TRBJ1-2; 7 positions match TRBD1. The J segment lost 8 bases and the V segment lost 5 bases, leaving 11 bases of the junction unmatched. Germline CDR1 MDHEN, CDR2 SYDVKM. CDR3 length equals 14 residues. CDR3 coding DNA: TGTGCCAGCAGTGGAAAGGGGGCTGCTGAGGGCTACACCTTC. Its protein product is CASSGKGAAEGYTF.

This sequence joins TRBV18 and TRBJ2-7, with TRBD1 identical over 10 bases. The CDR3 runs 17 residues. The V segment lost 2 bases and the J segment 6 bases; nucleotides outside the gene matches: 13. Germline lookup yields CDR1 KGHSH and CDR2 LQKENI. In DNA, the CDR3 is TGTGCCAGCTCACCAGAGGGGAGAAGACAGGGGGCGTGCGAGCAGTACTTC. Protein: CASSPEGRRQGACEQYF.

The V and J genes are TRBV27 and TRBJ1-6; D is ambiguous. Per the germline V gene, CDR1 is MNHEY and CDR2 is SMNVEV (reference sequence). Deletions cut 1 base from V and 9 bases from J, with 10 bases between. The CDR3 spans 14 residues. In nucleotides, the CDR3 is TGTGCCAGCAGTTTATTACCCACAATTTCACCCCTCCACTTT. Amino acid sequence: CASSLLPTISPLHF.

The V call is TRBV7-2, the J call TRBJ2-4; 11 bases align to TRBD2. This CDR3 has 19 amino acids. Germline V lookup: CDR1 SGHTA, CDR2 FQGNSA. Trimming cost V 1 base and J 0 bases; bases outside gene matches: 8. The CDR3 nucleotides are TGTGCCAGCAGCTTAGACGGTAGCGGGAGGGCCCGAGCCAAAAACATTCAGTACTTC. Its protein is CASSLDGSGRARAKNIQYF.

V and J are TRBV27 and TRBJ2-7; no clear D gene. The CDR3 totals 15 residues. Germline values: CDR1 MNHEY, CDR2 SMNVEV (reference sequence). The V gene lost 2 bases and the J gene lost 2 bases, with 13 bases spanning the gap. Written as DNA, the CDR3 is TGTGCCAGCAGTTTAGGTTTCGCCTCCCCCTACGAGCAGTACTTC. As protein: CASSLGFASPYEQYF.

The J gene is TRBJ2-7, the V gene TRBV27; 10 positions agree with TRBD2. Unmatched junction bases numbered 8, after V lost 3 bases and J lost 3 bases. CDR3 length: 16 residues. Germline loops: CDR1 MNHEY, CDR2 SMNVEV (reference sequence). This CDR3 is CASSFDRSGRDYEQYF. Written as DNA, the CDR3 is TGTGCCAGCAGTTTCGATCGAAGCGGGAGGGACTACGAGCAGTACTTC.

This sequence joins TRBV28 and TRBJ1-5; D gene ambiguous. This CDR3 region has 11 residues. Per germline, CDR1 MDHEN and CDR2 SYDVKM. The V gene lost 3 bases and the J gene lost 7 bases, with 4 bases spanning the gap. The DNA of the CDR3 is TGTGCCAGCAGTTTCGCCCAGCCCCAGCATTTT. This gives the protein CASSFAQPQHF. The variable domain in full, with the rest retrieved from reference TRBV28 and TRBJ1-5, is DVKVTQSSRYLVKRTGEKVFLECVQDMDHENMFWYRQDPGLGLRLIYFSYDVKMKEKGDIPEGYSVSREKKERFSLILESASTNQTSMYLCASSFAQPQHFGDGTRLSIL.

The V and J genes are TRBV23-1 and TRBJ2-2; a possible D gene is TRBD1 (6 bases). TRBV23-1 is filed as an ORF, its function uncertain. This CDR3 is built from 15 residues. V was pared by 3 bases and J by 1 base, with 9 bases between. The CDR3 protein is CASSHDRRNTGELFF. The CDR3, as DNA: TGCGCCAGCAGTCATGACAGGAGGAACACCGGGGAGCTGTTTTTT.

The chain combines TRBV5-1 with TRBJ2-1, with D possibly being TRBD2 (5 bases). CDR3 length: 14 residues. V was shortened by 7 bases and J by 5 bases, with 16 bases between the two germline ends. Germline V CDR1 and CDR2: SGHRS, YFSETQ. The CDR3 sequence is CASSTGLQDNEQFF. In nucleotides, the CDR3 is TGCGCCAGCTCTACCGGACTGCAGGACAATGAGCAGTTCTTC.

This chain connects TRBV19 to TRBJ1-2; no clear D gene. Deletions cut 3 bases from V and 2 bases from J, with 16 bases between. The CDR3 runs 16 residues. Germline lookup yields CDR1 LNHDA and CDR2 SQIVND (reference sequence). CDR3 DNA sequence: TGTGCCAGTAGTATCTGCGTCAGTGGAGTGAACTATGGCTACACCTTC. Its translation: CASSICVSGVNYGYTF.

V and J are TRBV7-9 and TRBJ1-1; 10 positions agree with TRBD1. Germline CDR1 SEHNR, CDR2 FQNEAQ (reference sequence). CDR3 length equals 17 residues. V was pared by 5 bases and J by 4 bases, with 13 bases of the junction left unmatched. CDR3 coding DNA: TGTGCCAGCAGCCGTCTACGGGACAGGGGTTCGACCACTGAAGCTTTCTTT. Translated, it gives CASSRLRDRGSTTEAFF.

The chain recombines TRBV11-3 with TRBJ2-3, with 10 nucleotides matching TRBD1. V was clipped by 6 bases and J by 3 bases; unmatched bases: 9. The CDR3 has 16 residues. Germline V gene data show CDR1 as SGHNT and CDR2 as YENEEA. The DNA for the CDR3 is TGTGCCAGCAGACCCGGGACAGGGGAAAGTACAGATACGCAGTATTTT. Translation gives CASRPGTGESTDTQYF.

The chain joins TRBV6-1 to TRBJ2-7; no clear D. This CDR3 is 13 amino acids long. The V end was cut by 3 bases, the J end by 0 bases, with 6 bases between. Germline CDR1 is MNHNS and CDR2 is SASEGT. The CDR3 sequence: CASSDQSSYEQYF. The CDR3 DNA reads TGTGCCAGCAGTGACCAGAGCTCCTACGAGCAGTACTTC.

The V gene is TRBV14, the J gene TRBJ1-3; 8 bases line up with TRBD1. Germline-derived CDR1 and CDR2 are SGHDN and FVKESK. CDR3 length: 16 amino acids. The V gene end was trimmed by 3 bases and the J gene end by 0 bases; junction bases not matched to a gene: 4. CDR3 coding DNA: TGTGCCAGCAGCCATCGGACAGGGAACTCTGGAAACACCATATATTTT. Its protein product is CASSHRTGNSGNTIYF. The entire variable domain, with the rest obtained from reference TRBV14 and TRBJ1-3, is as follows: EAGVTQFPSHSVIEKGQTVTLRCDPISGHDNLYWYRRVMGKEIKFLLHFVKESKQDESGMPNNRFLAERTGGTYSTLKVQPAELEDSGVYFCASSHRTGNSGNTIYFGEGSWLTVV.

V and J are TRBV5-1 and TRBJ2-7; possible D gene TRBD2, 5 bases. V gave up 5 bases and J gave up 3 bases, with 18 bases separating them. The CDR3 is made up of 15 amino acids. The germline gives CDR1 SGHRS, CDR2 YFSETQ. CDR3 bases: TGCGCCAGCAGGTTCCGGTGGGCCCGGGGCTACGAGCAGTACTTC. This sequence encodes CASRFRWARGYEQYF.

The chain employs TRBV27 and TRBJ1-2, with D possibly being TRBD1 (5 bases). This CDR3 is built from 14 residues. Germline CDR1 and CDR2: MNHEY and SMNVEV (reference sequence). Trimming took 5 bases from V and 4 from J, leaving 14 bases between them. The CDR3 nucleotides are TGTGCCAGCAGTGGGGGACGCCGCCCCTATGGCTACACCTTC. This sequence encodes CASSGGRRPYGYTF.

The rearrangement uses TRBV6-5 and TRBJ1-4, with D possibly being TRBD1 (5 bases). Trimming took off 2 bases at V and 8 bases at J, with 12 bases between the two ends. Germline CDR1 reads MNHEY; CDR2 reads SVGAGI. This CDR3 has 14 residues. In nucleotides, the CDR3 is TGTGCCAGCAGTTACGGACGCTGGGGGGAAAAACTGTTTTTT. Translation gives CASSYGRWGEKLFF.

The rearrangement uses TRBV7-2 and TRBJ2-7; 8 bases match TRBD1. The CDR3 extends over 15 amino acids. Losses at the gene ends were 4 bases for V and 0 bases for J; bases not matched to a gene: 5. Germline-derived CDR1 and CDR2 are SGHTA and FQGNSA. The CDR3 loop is CASSCDRGLSYEQYF. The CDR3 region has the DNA TGTGCCAGCAGCTGCGACAGGGGACTCTCCTACGAGCAGTACTTC.

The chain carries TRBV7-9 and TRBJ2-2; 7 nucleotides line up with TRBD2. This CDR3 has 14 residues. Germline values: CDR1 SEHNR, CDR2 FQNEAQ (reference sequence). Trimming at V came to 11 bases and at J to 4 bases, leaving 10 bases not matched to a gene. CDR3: CAATLAAGTGELFF. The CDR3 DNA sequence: TGTGCCGCAACTCTAGCGGCGGGCACCGGGGAGCTGTTTTTT.